This is a list of T cell receptor beta chains from one sample in a study of cytomegalovirus exposure and HLA in healthy donors. The assay was immunoSEQ multiplex PCR, and TCRdb's table has in-frame clones only and misses some. The profile covers 70,000 to 85,000 clones, with about 68% appearing a single time and 9.1% taken by the ten largest. Sequencing was carried out using PBMCs. These receptors came from a man aged 40-49 years in good health and CMV-seropositive. The CDR3 runs from the conserved cysteine through the conserved F or W. A D gene is named only where the DNA matches it firmly. Clone size is not always given. Where it is, it says once, few, many or a class for expanded clones.

v_call	clone_size	d_call	j_call	cdr3_aa	cdr3_nt
TRBV6-1	.	.	TRBJ1-1	CASSEAWTANTEAFF	TGTGCCAGCAGTGAAGCCTGGACAGCGAACACTGAAGCTTTCTTT
TRBV7-8	once	.	TRBJ2-7	CASSRSGNYEQYF	TGTGCCAGCAGCCGCAGCGGTAACTACGAGCAGTACTTC
TRBV2	.	TRBD1	TRBJ1-1	CASGPPSKGAGAEAFF	TGTGCCAGCGGGCCACCGAGTAAGGGGGCCGGCGCTGAAGCTTTCTTT
TRBV10-1	once	TRBD1	TRBJ2-1	CASSGGPGQLVGEQFF	TGCGCCAGCAGTGGGGGTCCGGGACAGTTGGTCGGTGAGCAGTTCTTC
TRBV5-4	.	TRBD1	TRBJ1-5	CASSLGGTGNQPQHF	TGTGCCAGCAGCTTGGGGGGGACAGGCAATCAGCCCCAGCATTTT
TRBV14	.	.	TRBJ1-4	CASSQGGSATNEKLFF	TGTGCCAGCAGCCAAGGAGGATCCGCAACTAATGAAAAACTGTTTTTT
TRBV12-5	.	TRBD1	TRBJ2-3	CASARQGAIDTQYF	TGTGCTAGTGCACGACAGGGGGCCATAGATACGCAGTATTTT
TRBV29-1	.	TRBD1	TRBJ2-3	CSASGGDTQYF	TGCAGCGCCTCAGGGGGCGATACGCAGTATTTT
TRBV5-8	.	.	TRBJ2-7	CASSQPPGSYEQYF	TGTGCCAGCAGCCAACCCCCCGGCTCCTACGAGCAGTACTTC
TRBV6-6	.	.	TRBJ2-6	CASSPLLGGANVLTF	TGTGCCAGCAGCCCCCTCTTGGGCGGGGCCAACGTCCTGACTTTC
TRBV5-6	.	.	TRBJ2-3	CASSLGSRRTDTQYF	TGTGCCAGCAGCTTGGGAAGTCGCAGGACAGATACGCAGTATTTT
TRBV30	few	.	TRBJ2-5	CAWSALSVQETQYF	TGTGCCTGGAGTGCCTTGAGTGTCCAAGAGACCCAGTACTTC
TRBV6-5	.	TRBD2	TRBJ2-3	CASRPTSGGTDTQYF	TGTGCCAGCAGGCCGACTAGCGGGGGCACAGATACGCAGTATTTT
TRBV27	.	TRBD1	TRBJ1-4	CASRYRGLYGEKLFF	TGTGCCAGCAGATACAGGGGGCTCTATGGTGAAAAACTGTTTTTT
TRBV29-1	.	.	TRBJ1-5	CSVITGEVNQPQHF	TGCAGCGTCATAACGGGGGAAGTGAATCAGCCCCAGCATTTT
TRBV4-1	.	.	TRBJ1-5	CASSQFGLGANQPQHF	TGCGCCAGCAGCCAATTTGGCCTAGGGGCCAATCAGCCCCAGCATTTT
TRBV5-4	.	.	TRBJ1-5	CASSVDGAGQPQHF	TGTGCCAGCAGCGTTGATGGTGCGGGGCAGCCCCAGCATTTT
TRBV12-5	.	TRBD1	TRBJ1-1	CASGRTGGPTEAFF	TGTGCTAGTGGTCGGACAGGGGGTCCCACTGAAGCTTTCTTT
TRBV28	few	TRBD1	TRBJ1-2	CATSKRRDRGMKDGYTF	TGTGCCACCAGTAAGCGAAGGGACAGGGGGATGAAAGATGGCTACACCTTC
TRBV10-3	.	.	TRBJ2-7	CAARDNSYEQYF	TGTGCCGCACGAGACAACTCCTACGAGCAGTACTTC
TRBV9	.	.	TRBJ1-3	CASSVGLFSGNTIYF	TGTGCCAGCAGCGTAGGACTGTTCTCTGGAAACACCATATATTTT
TRBV14	.	.	TRBJ2-7	CASSEASSEQYF	TGTGCCAGCAGCGAAGCTAGCTCCGAGCAGTACTTC